This T cell receptor beta chain was recovered during a study of spatial heterogeneity in lung cancer. Looking at the study overall: Sequenced follow-up PBMC samples came a median of approximately 2 years after resection, where available. Beta-chain sequences were consistently detected more often than alpha-chain sequences. General study points: Expanded tumor TCRs that were ubiquitous appeared in blood more at resection than follow-up.

With regard to this clonotype: Its antigen is still unknown.

V shed 6 bases, J shed 3 bases, and the junction held 3 bases outside the gene matches. CDR1 is DFQATT, CDR2 SNEGSKA, per germline (reference sequence). The CDR3 has 13 residues. TCRdb passed the 5' RACE reads through MiXCR, listing each CDR3 protein once. The sample holds more than 95,000 distinct CDR3 sequences; 9% to 15% are singletons and the top ten take roughly 17%. Time point in this sample: blood at routine non-recurrence follow-up after resection. No cells were sorted before sequencing. The whole RNA sequenced was extracted from tumor, nontumor lung or frozen PBMC. The chain uses TRBV20-1 and TRBJ2-1; TRBD1 agrees at 9 bases. This specimen was PBMCs, taken at follow-up. This receptor was identified in a male donor with early-stage non-small cell lung cancer. CDR3 loop: CSANRGLYNEQFF. DNA of the CDR3: TGCAGTGCCAACAGGGGGCTCTACAATGAGCAGTTCTTC.